This record looks at one T cell receptor beta chain sequence and its context. These data are taken from a study of blood T cell repertoires in COVID-19. Study-level background: Sources were T cells, B-cell-depleted T cells, or PBMCs; the material itself was cDNA or gDNA.

Per the germline V gene, CDR1 is SGHTS and CDR2 is YDEGEE. With V trimmed by 4 bases and J by 6 bases, 6 bases remained unmatched. CDR3 length: 15 residues. Clones were sequenced by immunoSEQ multiplex PCR, and TCRdb holds only the in-frame ones, with some missing. The sample gives fewer than 250,000 clones, about 90% of which show up once; 0.78% is in the top ten. V and J are TRBV5-8 and TRBJ1-5; 11 nucleotides line up with TRBD1. Sequencing input: peripheral blood. The source is a woman aged 70-85 years with acute or convalescent COVID-19. Here the CDR3 reads CASSTGQGAGQPQHF. The DNA for the CDR3 is TGTGCCAGCAGCACCGGACAGGGGGCAGGTCAGCCCCAGCATTTT.